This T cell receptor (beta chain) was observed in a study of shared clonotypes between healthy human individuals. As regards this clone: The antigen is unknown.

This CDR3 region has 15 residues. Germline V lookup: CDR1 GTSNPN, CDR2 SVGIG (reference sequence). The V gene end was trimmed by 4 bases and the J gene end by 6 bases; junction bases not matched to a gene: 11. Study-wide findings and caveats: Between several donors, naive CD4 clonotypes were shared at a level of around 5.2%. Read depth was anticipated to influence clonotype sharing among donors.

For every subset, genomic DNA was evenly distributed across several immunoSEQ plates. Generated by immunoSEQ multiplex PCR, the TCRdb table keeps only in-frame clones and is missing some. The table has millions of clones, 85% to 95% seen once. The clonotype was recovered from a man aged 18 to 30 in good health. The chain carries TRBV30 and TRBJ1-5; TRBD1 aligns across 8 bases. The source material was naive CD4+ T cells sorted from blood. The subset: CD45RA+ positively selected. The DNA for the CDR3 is TGTGCCTGGAATCAGGGGGCGCGTGCCAGTCAGCCCCAGCATTTT. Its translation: CAWNQGARASQPQHF.